This TCR beta chain was profiled in a study of patients and donors after allogeneic stem cell transplantation. Trimming took 6 bases from V and 1 from J; bases not matched to a gene: 8. Germline CDR1 and CDR2: MNHEY and SVGAGI. The CDR3 loop spans 16 amino acids. A single record per CDR3 protein comes from TCRdb applying MiXCR to the RT-PCR reads. The table shows some 200,000 distinct CDR3 sequences, with 41% occurring only once. The receptor was isolated from a human donor who was either an allogeneic HSCT recipient or a stem cell or donor lymphocyte infusion donor (not recorded which). It is not recorded whose cells these are; they may come from a transplant donor. This chain connects TRBV6-5 to TRBJ2-2; TRBD1 agrees at 7 bases. The material sequenced was blood, either unsorted or a sorted T cell fraction (not recorded which). In DNA, the CDR3 is TGTGCCAGCAGCCCGCCGGGACAGATGAACACCGGGGAGCTGTTTTTT. Its protein product is CASSPPGQMNTGELFF.